What follows are 26 T cell receptor beta chains derived from one specimen sequenced in a study of blood T cell repertoires in COVID-19. Generated by immunoSEQ multiplex PCR, the TCRdb table keeps only in-frame clones and is missing some. The sample has roughly 66,000 clones, roughly four fifths seen once; the top ten hold around 4.3%. Source material: peripheral blood. Receptor source: a woman in her sixties or seventies with acute or convalescent COVID-19.

The sample holds a few counts of this clone. V usage is TRBV12-3 or TRBV12-4 and J usage is TRBJ1-1; D possibly corresponds to TRBD1 (6 bases). The ends were cut back, 3 bases at V and 11 bases at J, with 13 bases in the middle. The CDR3 totals 12 residues. The CDR3 sequence is CASSLGLGAAFF. The CDR3 DNA reads TGTGCCAGCAGTTTGGGCCTGGGGGCCGCTTTCTTT.

V usage is TRBV30 and J usage is TRBJ1-1, with TRBD1 as a possible D gene (6 bases). V dropped 2 bases and J dropped 5 bases, with 15 bases sitting between them. The CDR3 loop spans 14 amino acids. Germline-derived CDR1 and CDR2 are GTSNPN and SVGIG (reference sequence). The CDR3 protein is CAWSHQGMGTEAFF. CDR3 bases: TGTGCCTGGAGTCATCAGGGGATGGGTACTGAAGCTTTCTTT.

The chain uses TRBV24-1 and TRBJ2-3; 8 nucleotides match TRBD1. The ends lost 6 bases at V and 5 bases at J; junction bases unmatched: 12. The CDR3 is 16 amino acids. Germline V gene data show CDR1 as KGHDR and CDR2 as SFDVKD. Here the CDR3 reads CATSSGQGAAGDTQYF. The CDR3 DNA sequence: TGTGCCACCAGTAGTGGGCAGGGGGCCGCGGGAGATACGCAGTATTTT.

The chain is built from TRBV6-5 and TRBJ1-5; possibly TRBD1 for D (5 bases). CDR1 and CDR2 (germline): MNHEY, SVGAGI. The CDR3 consists of 16 residues. Trimming left V 6 bases short and J 2 bases short, with 17 bases between. CDR3 residues: CASRYGVRGGNQPQHF. In DNA, the CDR3 is TGTGCCAGCAGATACGGGGTTAGGGGCGGCAATCAGCCCCAGCATTTT.

CDR3 in DNA: TGTGCCAGCAGTTTAGCACAGTATCAGCCCCAGCATTTT. The encoded protein is CASSLAQYQPQHF. The V and J genes are TRBV12-3 or TRBV12-4 and TRBJ1-5; D call uncertain. V was shortened by 0 bases and J by 5 bases, with 5 bases between the two germline ends. The CDR3 contains 13 residues.

The V and J genes are TRBV2 and TRBJ1-5; possibly TRBD1 for D (5 bases). The germline V gene has CDR1 SNHLY and CDR2 FYNNEI. V lost 4 bases, J lost 5 bases, and 12 bases lay in between. The CDR3 sequence is 14 residues long. The CDR3 protein is CASSGQSLYQPQHF. For the CDR3, the DNA is TGTGCCAGCAGTGGACAGTCCCTCTATCAGCCCCAGCATTTT.

The rearrangement links TRBV6-5 to TRBJ1-3; a possible D gene is TRBD1 (5 bases). V lost 2 bases to trimming and J lost 4 bases, with 12 bases between them. Germline CDR1 reads MNHEY; CDR2 reads SVGAGI. This CDR3 region has 15 residues. In nucleotides, the CDR3 is TGTGCCAGCAGTTACGACCAGGGAAAGGGAAACACCATATATTTT. Translating gives CASSYDQGKGNTIYF.

The genes are TRBV6-5 and TRBJ2-1; 8 bases align to TRBD2. Germline V CDR1 and CDR2: MNHEY, SVGAGI. CDR3 length: 14 amino acids. Unmatched junction bases numbered 7, after V lost 11 bases and J lost 1 base. The CDR3 reads CASLAGWSYNEQFF. Written as DNA, the CDR3 is TGTGCCTCCCTAGCGGGTTGGTCCTACAATGAGCAGTTCTTC.

The rearrangement joins TRBV19 to TRBJ2-1; TRBD2 matches at 12 bases. Germline V gene sequence: CDR1 LNHDA, CDR2 SQIVND (reference sequence). V was pared by 6 bases and J by 5 bases, with 5 bases of the junction left unmatched. The CDR3 loop spans 15 amino acids. CDR3 coding DNA: TGTGCCAGTAGGGACGGACTAGCGGGGAACAATGAGCAGTTCTTC. Protein sequence: CASRDGLAGNNEQFF.

The rearrangement joins TRBV27 to TRBJ1-1, with 7 bases matching TRBD1. CDR3 length equals 14 residues. Germline loops: CDR1 MNHEY, CDR2 SMNVEV (reference sequence). V shed 8 bases and J 5 bases; nucleotides not matched to a gene: 11. The CDR3 nucleotides read TGTGCCAGCTCCCCGACAGGGCATTATACTGAAGCTTTCTTT. Its protein product is CASSPTGHYTEAFF.

A single count supports this clone. The chain carries TRBV3-1 (or the pseudogene TRBV3-2) and TRBJ1-5, with a possible D match to TRBD1 (5 bases). Germline CDR1 LGHDT, CDR2 YNNKEL (reference sequence). The V gene lost 0 bases and the J gene lost 2 bases, with 11 bases spanning the gap. The CDR3 totals 16 residues. The CDR3 DNA follows: TGTGCCAGCAGCCAAGATGCAGGGTACGGCAATCAGCCCCAGCATTTT. Translating gives CASSQDAGYGNQPQHF.

This chain joins TRBV5-1 and TRBJ2-2; 10 positions agree with TRBD2. Looked up from germline, CDR1 is SGHRS and CDR2 is YFSETQ. V shed 4 bases and J 1 base; nucleotides not matched to a gene: 4. CDR3 length: 16 residues. Here the CDR3 reads CASSHRTSGNTGELFF. DNA for the CDR3: TGCGCCAGCAGCCATCGGACTAGCGGGAACACCGGGGAGCTGTTTTTT.

Only a few counts were recorded for this clone. The V gene is TRBV19, the J gene TRBJ1-5; a possible D gene is TRBD1 (5 bases). Trimming took 1 base from V and 2 from J, leaving 12 bases between them. Germline values: CDR1 LNHDA, CDR2 SQIVND (reference sequence). This CDR3 comprises 16 residues. The CDR3 region is CASSIVPGSRNQPQHF. The CDR3 coding sequence is TGTGCCAGTAGTATAGTCCCAGGGTCCCGCAATCAGCCCCAGCATTTT.

This chain connects TRBV11-2 to TRBJ1-6, with D tentatively TRBD1 (6 bases). V was trimmed by 7 bases and J by 10 bases, leaving 17 bases between them. Germline V gene sequence: CDR1 SGHAT, CDR2 FQNNGV. CDR3 size: 14 residues. DNA for the CDR3: TGTGCCAGCACCCCACGGCAGGGGCGGTCACCCCTCCACTTT. It is translated as CASTPRQGRSPLHF.

The chain is built from TRBV4-1 and TRBJ1-2; D might be TRBD1 (6 bases). V lost 6 bases and J 3 bases, leaving 14 bases between the germline ends. Germline V gene sequence: CDR1 MGHRA, CDR2 YSYEKL. The CDR3 runs 14 residues. The CDR3 here is CASSQQGTDYGYTF. The CDR3 coding sequence is TGCGCCAGCAGTCAACAGGGAACTGACTATGGCTACACCTTC.

This clone was counted a few times. Other DNA sequences in the sample encode the same CDR3. The chain has TRBV7-9 and TRBJ1-2, with 7 bases aligning to TRBD1. Germline V gives CDR1 SEHNR, CDR2 FQNEAQ (reference sequence). This CDR3 spans 14 amino acids. The ends lost 5 bases at V and 4 bases at J; junction bases unmatched: 7. CDR3 sequence reads: CASSLDRAIYGYTF. CDR3 nucleotide sequence: TGTGCCAGCAGCCTTGACAGGGCTATCTATGGCTACACCTTC.

This clone was seen more than once but under ten times. The germline gene is not matched at one end of the junction; a read error may be the cause. The V call is TRBV27, the J call TRBJ2-3, with D maybe TRBD2 (7 bases). The V gene's germline CDR1 is MNHEY and CDR2 SMNVEV (reference sequence). The CDR3 length is 15 residues. For the CDR3, the DNA is TGTGCCAGCAACCCAATTTGGGGGGGCACCGATACGCAGTATTTT. It encodes CASNPIWGGTDTQYF.

This clone was found a few times. V and J are TRBV5-6 and TRBJ1-5, with 8 bases that match TRBD1. CDR3 length equals 16 residues. Germline values: CDR1 SGHDT, CDR2 YYEEEE. V dropped 4 bases and J dropped 2; count of bases not matched to a gene: 8. The CDR3 DNA reads TGTGCCAGCAGCCGACTTGACAGGGGAGGCAATCAGCCCCAGCATTTT. Translated: CASSRLDRGGNQPQHF.

This chain links TRBV13 with TRBJ2-5, with D tentatively TRBD1 (5 bases). The germline V gene encodes CDR1 PRHDT and CDR2 FYEKMQ (reference sequence). Trimming took 5 bases from V and 1 from J, leaving 14 bases between them. The CDR3 runs 15 residues. CDR3: CASSPRGQGQETQYF. The CDR3 DNA is TGTGCCAGCAGCCCTAGAGGTCAGGGCCAAGAGACCCAGTACTTC.

This rearrangement joins TRBV2 to TRBJ1-1; the D gene is possibly TRBD1 (5 bases). Germline V CDR1 and CDR2: SNHLY, FYNNEI. CDR3 length: 15 amino acids. With 7 bases removed from V and 4 bases from J, the gap between germline ends came to 19 bases. CDR3 in amino acids: CASTPDGGAFTEAFF. The CDR3 DNA sequence: TGTGCCAGCACTCCCGATGGCGGGGCATTCACTGAAGCTTTCTTT.

This chain joins TRBV4-2 and TRBJ1-3; D unresolved. Germline-derived CDR1 and CDR2 are LGHNA and YNFKEQ. This CDR3 region has 17 residues. Trimming took off 0 bases at V and 0 bases at J, with 12 bases between the two ends. CDR3 sequence reads: CASSQDLRVTSGNTIYF. The DNA of the CDR3 is TGTGCCAGCAGCCAAGATCTGAGGGTCACCTCTGGAAACACCATATATTTT.

This clone was observed a few times. The rearrangement joins TRBV7-3 to TRBJ1-6; the match to TRBD1 covers 7 bases. CDR3 size: 14 residues. Germline CDR1 is SGHTA and CDR2 is FQGTGA. Losses at the gene ends were 4 bases for V and 9 bases for J; bases not matched to a gene: 6. In DNA form, the CDR3 reads TGTGCCAGCAGCTCCCGGGACAGTTTTTCACCCCTCCACTTT. Its translation: CASSSRDSFSPLHF.

This sequence joins TRBV9 and TRBJ1-1; 9 nucleotides match TRBD1. Unmatched junction bases numbered 4, after V lost 0 bases and J lost 4 bases. Germline loops: CDR1 SGDLS, CDR2 YYNGEE. The CDR3 has 15 residues. The CDR3: CASSVAPTGGTEAFF. Here the CDR3 DNA reads TGTGCCAGCAGCGTAGCCCCGACAGGGGGCACTGAAGCTTTCTTT. Combining the CDR3 with reference TRBV9 and TRBJ1-1 gives the whole variable domain DSGVTQTPKHLITATGQRVTLRCSPRSGDLSVYWYQQSLDQGLQFLIQYYNGEERAKGNILERFSAQQFPDLHSELNLSSLELGDSALYFCASSVAPTGGTEAFFGQGTRLTVV.

This clone has only a few counts. This chain joins TRBV19 and TRBJ1-1, with a weak D call TRBD1 (5 bases). Germline values: CDR1 LNHDA, CDR2 SQIVND (reference sequence). CDR3 length equals 15 residues. Trimming removed 7 bases from V and 7 bases from J, with 22 bases in between. CDR3 region: CASMDPGLGSNEAFF. The CDR3 DNA follows: TGTGCCAGTATGGACCCAGGGTTGGGAAGTAATGAAGCTTTCTTT.

There are a few counts of this clone. The rearrangement joins TRBV19 to TRBJ2-2; D ambiguous. V was trimmed by 6 bases and J by 4 bases, leaving 12 bases between them. CDR3 length: 14 residues. Germline V gene sequence: CDR1 LNHDA, CDR2 SQIVND (reference sequence). CDR3 in DNA: TGTGCCAGTAGAGCCGACTCCTCCACCGGGGAGCTGTTTTTT. As protein: CASRADSSTGELFF.

The chain links TRBV29-1 to TRBJ1-4, with TRBD1 matching over 7 bases. Germline V lookup: CDR1 SQVTM, CDR2 ANQGSEA. The V and J ends lost 7 bases and 4 bases, in that order; junction bases with no gene match: 3. The CDR3 is 12 amino acids. The CDR3 here is CSATGLNEKLFF. The CDR3 DNA sequence: TGCAGCGCGACAGGGCTTAATGAAAAACTGTTTTTT.